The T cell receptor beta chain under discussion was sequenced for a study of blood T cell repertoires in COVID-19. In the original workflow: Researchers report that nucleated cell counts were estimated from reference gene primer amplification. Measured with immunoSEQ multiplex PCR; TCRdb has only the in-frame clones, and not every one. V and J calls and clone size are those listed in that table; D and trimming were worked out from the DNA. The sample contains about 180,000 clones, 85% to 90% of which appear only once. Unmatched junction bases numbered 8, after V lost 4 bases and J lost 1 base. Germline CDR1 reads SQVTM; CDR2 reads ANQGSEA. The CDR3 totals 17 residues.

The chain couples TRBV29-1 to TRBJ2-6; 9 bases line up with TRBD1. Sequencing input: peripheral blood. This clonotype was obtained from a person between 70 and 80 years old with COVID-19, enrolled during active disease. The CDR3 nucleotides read TGCAGCGTTGCGGGGACAGGGTACCGTTCTGGGGCCAACGTCCTGACTTTC. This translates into CSVAGTGYRSGANVLTF.